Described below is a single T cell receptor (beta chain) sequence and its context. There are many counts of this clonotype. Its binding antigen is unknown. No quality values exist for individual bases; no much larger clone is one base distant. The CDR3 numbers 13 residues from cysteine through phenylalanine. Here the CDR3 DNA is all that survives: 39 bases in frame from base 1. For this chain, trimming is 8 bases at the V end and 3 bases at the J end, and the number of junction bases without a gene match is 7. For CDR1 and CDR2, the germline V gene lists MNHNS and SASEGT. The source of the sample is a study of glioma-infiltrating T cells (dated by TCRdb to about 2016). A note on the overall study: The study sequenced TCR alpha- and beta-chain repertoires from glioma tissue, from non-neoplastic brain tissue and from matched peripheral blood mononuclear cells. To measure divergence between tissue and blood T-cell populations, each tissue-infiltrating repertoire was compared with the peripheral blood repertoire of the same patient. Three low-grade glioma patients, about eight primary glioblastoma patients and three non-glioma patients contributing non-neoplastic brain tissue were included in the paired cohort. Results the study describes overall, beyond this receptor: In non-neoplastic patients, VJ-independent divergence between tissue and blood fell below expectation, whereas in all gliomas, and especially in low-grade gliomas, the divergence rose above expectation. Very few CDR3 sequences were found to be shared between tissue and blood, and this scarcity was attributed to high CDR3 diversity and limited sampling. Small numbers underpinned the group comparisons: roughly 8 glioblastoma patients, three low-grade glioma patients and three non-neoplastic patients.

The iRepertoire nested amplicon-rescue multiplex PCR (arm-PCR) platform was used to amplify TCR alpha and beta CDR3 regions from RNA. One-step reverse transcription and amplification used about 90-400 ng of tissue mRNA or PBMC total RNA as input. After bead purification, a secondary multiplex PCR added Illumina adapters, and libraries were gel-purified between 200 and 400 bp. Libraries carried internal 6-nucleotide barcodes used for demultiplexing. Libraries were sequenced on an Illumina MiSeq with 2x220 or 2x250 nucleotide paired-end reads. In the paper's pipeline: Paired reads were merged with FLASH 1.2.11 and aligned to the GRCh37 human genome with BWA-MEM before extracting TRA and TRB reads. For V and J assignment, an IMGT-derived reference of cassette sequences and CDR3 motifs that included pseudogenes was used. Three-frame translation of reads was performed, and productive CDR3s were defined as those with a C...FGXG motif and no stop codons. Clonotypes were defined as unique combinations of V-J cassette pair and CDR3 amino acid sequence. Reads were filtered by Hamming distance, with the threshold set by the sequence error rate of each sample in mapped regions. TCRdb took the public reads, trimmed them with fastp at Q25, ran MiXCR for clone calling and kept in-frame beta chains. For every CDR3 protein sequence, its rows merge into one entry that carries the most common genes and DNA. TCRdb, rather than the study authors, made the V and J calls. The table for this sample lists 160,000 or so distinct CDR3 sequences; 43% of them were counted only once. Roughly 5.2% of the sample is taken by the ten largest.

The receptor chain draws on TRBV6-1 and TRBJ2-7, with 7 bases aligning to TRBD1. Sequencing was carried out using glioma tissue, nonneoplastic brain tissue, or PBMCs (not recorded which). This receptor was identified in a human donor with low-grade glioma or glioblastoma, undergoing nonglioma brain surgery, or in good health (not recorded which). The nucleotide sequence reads TGTGCCAGCGGCCGGGACAGTTACTACGAGCAGTACTTC. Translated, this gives CASGRDSYYEQYF.